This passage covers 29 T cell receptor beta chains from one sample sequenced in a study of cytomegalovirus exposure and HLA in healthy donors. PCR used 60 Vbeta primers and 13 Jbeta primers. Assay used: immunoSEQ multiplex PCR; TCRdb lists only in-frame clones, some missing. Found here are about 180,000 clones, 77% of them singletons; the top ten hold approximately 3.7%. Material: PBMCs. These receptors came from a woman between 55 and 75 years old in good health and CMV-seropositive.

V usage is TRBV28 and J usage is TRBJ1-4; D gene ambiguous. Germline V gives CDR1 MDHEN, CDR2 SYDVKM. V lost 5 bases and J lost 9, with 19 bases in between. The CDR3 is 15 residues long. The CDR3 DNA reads TGTGCCAGCAGTACGGGTGTTACCTATAGGCAAAAACTGTTTTTT. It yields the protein CASSTGVTYRQKLFF. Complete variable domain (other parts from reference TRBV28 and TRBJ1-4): DVKVTQSSRYLVKRTGEKVFLECVQDMDHENMFWYRQDPGLGLRLIYFSYDVKMKEKGDIPEGYSVSREKKERFSLILESASTNQTSMYLCASSTGVTYRQKLFFGSGTQLSVL.

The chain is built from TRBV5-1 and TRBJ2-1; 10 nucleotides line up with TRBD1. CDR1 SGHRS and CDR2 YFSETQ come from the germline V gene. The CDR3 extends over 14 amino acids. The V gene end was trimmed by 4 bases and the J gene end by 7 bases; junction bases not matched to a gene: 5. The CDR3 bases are TGCGCCAGCAGCCCGGGACAGGGGCTAAATGAGCAGTTCTTC. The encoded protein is CASSPGQGLNEQFF.

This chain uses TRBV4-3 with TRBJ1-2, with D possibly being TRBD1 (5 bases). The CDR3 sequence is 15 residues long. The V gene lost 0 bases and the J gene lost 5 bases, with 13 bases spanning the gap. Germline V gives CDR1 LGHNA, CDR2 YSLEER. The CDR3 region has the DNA TGCGCCAGCAGCCAAGAGTCTAGGGGCGCTTATGGCTACACCTTC. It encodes CASSQESRGAYGYTF.

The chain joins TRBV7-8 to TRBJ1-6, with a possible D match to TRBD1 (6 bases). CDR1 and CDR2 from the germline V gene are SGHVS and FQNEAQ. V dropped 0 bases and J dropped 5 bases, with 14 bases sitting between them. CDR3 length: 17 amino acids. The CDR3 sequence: CASSLATGTTNNSPLHF. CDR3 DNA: TGTGCCAGCAGCTTAGCCACAGGGACGACTAATAATTCACCCCTCCACTTT. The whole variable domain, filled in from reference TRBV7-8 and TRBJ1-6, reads GAGVSQSPRYKVAKRGQDVALRCDPISGHVSLFWYQQALGQGPEFLTYFQNEAQLDKSGLPSDRFFAERPEGSVSTLKIQRTQQEDSAVYLCASSLATGTTNNSPLHFGNGTRLTVT.

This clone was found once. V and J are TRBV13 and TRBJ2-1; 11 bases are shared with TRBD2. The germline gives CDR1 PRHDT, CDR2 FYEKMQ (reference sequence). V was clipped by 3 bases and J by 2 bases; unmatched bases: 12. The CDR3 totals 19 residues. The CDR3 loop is CASSFSVAGGPGAYNEQFF. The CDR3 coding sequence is TGTGCCAGCAGCTTCTCGGTAGCGGGGGGGCCGGGCGCCTACAATGAGCAGTTCTTC.

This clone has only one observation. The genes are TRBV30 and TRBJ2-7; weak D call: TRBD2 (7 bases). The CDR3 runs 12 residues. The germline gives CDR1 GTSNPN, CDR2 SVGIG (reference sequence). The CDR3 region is CAGGGSSYEQYF. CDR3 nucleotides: TGTGCTGGGGGCGGGAGCTCCTACGAGCAGTACTTC.

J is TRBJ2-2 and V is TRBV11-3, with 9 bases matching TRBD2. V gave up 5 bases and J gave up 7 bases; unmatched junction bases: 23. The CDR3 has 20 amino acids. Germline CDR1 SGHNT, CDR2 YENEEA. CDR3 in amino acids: CASSPTLLGVAGAPGGELFF. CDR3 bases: TGTGCCAGCAGCCCGACCCTCCTGGGAGTAGCGGGGGCCCCAGGCGGGGAGCTGTTTTTT.

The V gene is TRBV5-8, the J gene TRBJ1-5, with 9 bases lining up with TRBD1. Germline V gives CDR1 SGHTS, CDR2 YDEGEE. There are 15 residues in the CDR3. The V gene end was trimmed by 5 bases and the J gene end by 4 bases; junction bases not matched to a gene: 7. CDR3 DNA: TGTGCCAGCAGTCTTGACAGGGGGACTAATCAGCCCCAGCATTTT. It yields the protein CASSLDRGTNQPQHF.

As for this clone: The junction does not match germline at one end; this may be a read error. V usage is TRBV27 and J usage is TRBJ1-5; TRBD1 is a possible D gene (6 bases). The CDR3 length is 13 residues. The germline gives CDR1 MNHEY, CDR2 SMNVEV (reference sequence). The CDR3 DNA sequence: TGTGTCAGCGGATTACAGGGTCTTCAGCCCCAGCATTTT. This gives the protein CVSGLQGLQPQHF.

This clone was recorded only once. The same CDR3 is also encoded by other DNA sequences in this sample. This CDR3 is CAWSTGGGTEPFTPQHF. The CDR3 DNA sequence: TGTGCCTGGAGTACAGGGGGGGGGACAGAACCCTTCACCCCCCAGCATTTT. The V call is TRBV30, the J call TRBJ1-5, with 8 bases identical to TRBD1. The CDR3 consists of 17 residues. Trimming cost V 2 bases and J 10 bases; bases outside gene matches: 19. Germline loops: CDR1 GTSNPN, CDR2 SVGIG (reference sequence).

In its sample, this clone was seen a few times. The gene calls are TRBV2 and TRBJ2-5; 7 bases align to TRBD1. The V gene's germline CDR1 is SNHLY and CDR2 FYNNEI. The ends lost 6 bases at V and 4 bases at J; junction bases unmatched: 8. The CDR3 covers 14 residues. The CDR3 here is CASRGQTVGETQYF. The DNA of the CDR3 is TGTGCCAGCAGGGGACAGACTGTCGGAGAGACCCAGTACTTC.

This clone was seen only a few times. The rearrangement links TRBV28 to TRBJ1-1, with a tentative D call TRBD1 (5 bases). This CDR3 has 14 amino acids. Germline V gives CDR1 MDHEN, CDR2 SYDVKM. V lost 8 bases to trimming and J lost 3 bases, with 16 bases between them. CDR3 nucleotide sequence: TGTGCCAGCTTCTCAAACACGGGGGACACTGAAGCTTTCTTT. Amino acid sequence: CASFSNTGDTEAFF.

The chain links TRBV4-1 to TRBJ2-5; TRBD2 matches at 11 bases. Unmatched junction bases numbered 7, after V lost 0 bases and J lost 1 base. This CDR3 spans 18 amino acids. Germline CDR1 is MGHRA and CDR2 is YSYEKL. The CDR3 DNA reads TGCGCCAGCAGCCAAGAGGGTCCTAGCGGGAGGCCCCAAGAGACCCAGTACTTC. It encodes CASSQEGPSGRPQETQYF.

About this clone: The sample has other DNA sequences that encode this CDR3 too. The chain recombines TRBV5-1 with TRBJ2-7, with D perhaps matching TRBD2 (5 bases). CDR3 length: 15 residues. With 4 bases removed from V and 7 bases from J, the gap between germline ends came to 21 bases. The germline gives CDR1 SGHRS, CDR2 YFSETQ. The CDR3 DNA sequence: TGCGCCAGCAGCGGAACTCTATTGGGAGTGGGGGAGCAGTACTTC. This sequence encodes CASSGTLLGVGEQYF.

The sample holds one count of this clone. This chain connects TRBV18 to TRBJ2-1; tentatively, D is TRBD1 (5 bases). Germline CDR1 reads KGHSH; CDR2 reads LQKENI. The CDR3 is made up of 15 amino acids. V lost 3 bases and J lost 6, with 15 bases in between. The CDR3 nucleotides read TGTGCCAGCTCACCCCCCAACAGGCAAGGCAATGAGCAGTTCTTC. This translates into CASSPPNRQGNEQFF.

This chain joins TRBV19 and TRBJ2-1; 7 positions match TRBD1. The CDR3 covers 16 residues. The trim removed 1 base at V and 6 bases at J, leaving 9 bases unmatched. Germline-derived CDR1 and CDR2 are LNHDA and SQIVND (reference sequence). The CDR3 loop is CASSIVPTGIFNEQFF. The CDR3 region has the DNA TGTGCCAGTAGTATAGTCCCGACAGGGATCTTCAATGAGCAGTTCTTC.

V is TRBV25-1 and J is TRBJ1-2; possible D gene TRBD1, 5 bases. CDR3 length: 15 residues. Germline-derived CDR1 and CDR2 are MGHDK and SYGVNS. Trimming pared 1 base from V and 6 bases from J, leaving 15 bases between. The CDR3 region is CASSESDWGRNGYTF. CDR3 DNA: TGTGCCAGCAGTGAATCGGATTGGGGCCGGAATGGCTACACCTTC.

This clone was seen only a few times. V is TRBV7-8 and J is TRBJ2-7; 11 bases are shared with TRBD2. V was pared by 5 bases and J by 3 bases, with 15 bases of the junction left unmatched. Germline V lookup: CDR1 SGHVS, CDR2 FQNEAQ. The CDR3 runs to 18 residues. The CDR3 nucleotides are TGTGCCAGCAGCCTCCTAACTAGCGGGGGCAACTCTTTCTACGAGCAGTACTTC. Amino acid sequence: CASSLLTSGGNSFYEQYF. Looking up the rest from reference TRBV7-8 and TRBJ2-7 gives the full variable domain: GAGVSQSPRYKVAKRGQDVALRCDPISGHVSLFWYQQALGQGPEFLTYFQNEAQLDKSGLPSDRFFAERPEGSVSTLKIQRTQQEDSAVYLCASSLLTSGGNSFYEQYFGPGTRLTVT.

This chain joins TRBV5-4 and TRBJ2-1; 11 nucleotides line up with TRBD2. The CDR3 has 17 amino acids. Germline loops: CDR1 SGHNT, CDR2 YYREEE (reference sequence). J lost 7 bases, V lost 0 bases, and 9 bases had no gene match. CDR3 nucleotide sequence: TGTGCCAGCAGCTTGGGATGGGCTAGCGGGGGGTATAATGAGCAGTTCTTC. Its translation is CASSLGWASGGYNEQFF.

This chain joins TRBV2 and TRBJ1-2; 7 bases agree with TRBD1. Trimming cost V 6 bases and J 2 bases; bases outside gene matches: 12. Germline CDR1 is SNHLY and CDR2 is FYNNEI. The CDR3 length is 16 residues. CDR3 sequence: CASSAYKWDRNYGYTF. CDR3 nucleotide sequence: TGTGCCAGCAGCGCCTACAAATGGGACAGAAACTATGGCTACACCTTC.

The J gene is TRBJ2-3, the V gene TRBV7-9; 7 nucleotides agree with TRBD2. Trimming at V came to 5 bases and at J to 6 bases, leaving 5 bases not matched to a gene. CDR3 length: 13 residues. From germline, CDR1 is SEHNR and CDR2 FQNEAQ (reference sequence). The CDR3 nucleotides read TGTGCCAGCAGCCTGGGAGGGTTGGATACGCAGTATTTT. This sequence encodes CASSLGGLDTQYF.

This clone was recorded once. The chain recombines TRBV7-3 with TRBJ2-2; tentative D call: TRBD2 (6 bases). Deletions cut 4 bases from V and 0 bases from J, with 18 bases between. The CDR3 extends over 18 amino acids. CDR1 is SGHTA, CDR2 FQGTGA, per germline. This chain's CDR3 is CASSSNPPGTSNTGELFF. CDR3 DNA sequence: TGTGCCAGCAGCTCGAATCCCCCCGGGACTTCGAACACCGGGGAGCTGTTTTTT.

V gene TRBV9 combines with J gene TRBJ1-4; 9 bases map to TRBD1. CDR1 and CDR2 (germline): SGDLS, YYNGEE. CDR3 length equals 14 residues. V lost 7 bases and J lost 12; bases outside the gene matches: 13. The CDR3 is CASGQGLAGGELFF. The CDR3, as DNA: TGTGCCAGCGGACAGGGGTTGGCCGGCGGGGAACTGTTTTTT. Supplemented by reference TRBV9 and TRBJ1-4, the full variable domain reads DSGVTQTPKHLITATGQRVTLRCSPRSGDLSVYWYQQSLDQGLQFLIQYYNGEERAKGNILERFSAQQFPDLHSELNLSSLELGDSALYFCASGQGLAGGELFFGSGTQLSVL.

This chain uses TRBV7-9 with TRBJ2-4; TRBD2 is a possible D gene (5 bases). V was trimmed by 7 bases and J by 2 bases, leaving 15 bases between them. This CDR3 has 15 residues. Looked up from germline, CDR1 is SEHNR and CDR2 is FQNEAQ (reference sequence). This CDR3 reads CASISGEGSKNIQYF. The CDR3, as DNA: TGTGCCAGCATCTCCGGTGAGGGATCCAAAAACATTCAGTACTTC.

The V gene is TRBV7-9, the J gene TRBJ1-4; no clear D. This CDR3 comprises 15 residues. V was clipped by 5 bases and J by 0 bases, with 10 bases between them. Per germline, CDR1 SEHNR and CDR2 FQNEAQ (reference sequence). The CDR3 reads CASSVSGATNEKLFF. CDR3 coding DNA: TGTGCCAGCAGCGTTTCAGGTGCAACTAATGAAAAACTGTTTTTT.

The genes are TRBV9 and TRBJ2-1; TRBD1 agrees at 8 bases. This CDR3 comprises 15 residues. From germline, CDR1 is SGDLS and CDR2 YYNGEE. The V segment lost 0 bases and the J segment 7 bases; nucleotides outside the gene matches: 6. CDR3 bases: TGTGCCAGCAGCGTAGACGGACAGGGCTTGAATGAGCAGTTCTTC. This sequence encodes CASSVDGQGLNEQFF.

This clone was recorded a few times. Written as DNA, the CDR3 is TGTGCCAGCAGTGAGGAGGGACAGGGATGGGTTCAGCCCCAGCATTTT. Translated, it gives CASSEEGQGWVQPQHF. The J gene is TRBJ1-5, the V gene TRBV2, with 9 bases that match TRBD1. V shed 3 bases and J 6 bases; nucleotides not matched to a gene: 9. Looked up from germline, CDR1 is SNHLY and CDR2 is FYNNEI. CDR3 size: 16 residues.

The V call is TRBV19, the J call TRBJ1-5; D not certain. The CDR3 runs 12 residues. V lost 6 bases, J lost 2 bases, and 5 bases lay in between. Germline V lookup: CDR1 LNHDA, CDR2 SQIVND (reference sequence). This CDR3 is CASRAGNQPQHF. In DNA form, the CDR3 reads TGTGCCAGTAGGGCCGGCAATCAGCCCCAGCATTTT.

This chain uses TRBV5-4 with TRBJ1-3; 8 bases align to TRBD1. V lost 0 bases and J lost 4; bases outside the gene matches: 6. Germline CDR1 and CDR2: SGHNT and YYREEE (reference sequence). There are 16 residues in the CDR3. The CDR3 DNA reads TGTGCCAGCAGCTTGGGGGGACAGGTGGGAGGAAACACCATATATTTT. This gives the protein CASSLGGQVGGNTIYF.